This T cell receptor (beta chain) was identified during a study of T cell changes during pregnancy in multiple sclerosis. Profiling relied on immunoSEQ multiplex PCR, and the TCRdb table lists in-frame clones only, not all of them. Of roughly 100,000 clones listed, roughly nine tenths are singletons. This CDR3 is 17 amino acids long. Germline lookup yields CDR1 SGDLS and CDR2 YYNGEE. Trimming removed 0 bases from V and 2 bases from J; junction bases left unmatched: 5. The starting material was peripheral blood, obtained after pregnancy. The TCR comes from a female donor with multiple sclerosis, enrolled in a pregnancy study. V is TRBV9 and J is TRBJ2-3, with 11 bases lining up with TRBD2. The CDR3 spells CASSVGLAGGITDTQYF. For the CDR3, the DNA is TGTGCCAGCAGCGTAGGTTTAGCGGGGGGGATCACAGATACGCAGTATTTT.